One and the same sample provided the 15 T cell receptor beta chains below, sequenced in a study of blood T cell repertoires in COVID-19. Libraries were prepared by immunoSEQ multiplex PCR; TCRdb keeps only in-frame clonotypes and omits some of them. The sample holds 100,000 to 150,000 clones; 70% to 90% are singletons and the top ten take 3.8%. Sequencing was performed on peripheral blood. These TCRs come from a woman aged 50 to 60 with acute or convalescent COVID-19.

The rearrangement links TRBV5-1 to TRBJ2-7; 7 bases fit TRBD1. The trim removed 4 bases at V and 0 bases at J, leaving 4 bases unmatched. Germline V lookup: CDR1 SGHRS, CDR2 YFSETQ. CDR3 length equals 14 residues. CDR3 coding DNA: TGCGCCAGCAGCCCGGGACAGATCTCCTACGAGCAGTACTTC. It yields the protein CASSPGQISYEQYF.

This chain joins TRBV7-9 and TRBJ2-7; TRBD2 agrees at 11 bases. CDR3 length equals 14 residues. V was pared by 8 bases and J by 1 base, with 4 bases of the junction left unmatched. Germline CDR1 reads SEHNR; CDR2 reads FQNEAQ (reference sequence). CDR3 sequence reads: CASAVAGGSYEQYF. CDR3 in DNA: TGTGCCAGCGCCGTAGCGGGAGGGTCCTACGAGCAGTACTTC.

The rearrangement links TRBV11-1 to TRBJ2-6; D not certain. V was clipped by 3 bases and J by 1 base, with 7 bases between them. Germline V gene lookup returns CDR1 SGHAT and CDR2 FQDESV (reference sequence). CDR3 length: 15 amino acids. CDR3 loop: CASSFVFSGANVLTF. In DNA form, the CDR3 reads TGTGCCAGCAGCTTCGTCTTTTCTGGGGCCAACGTCCTGACTTTC.

V gene TRBV3-1 (or the pseudogene TRBV3-2) combines with J gene TRBJ2-1; TRBD2 matches at 7 bases. The ends lost 1 base at V and 4 bases at J; junction bases unmatched: 4. Germline CDR1 is LGHDT and CDR2 is YNNKEL (reference sequence). The CDR3 spans 15 residues. Here the CDR3 DNA reads TGTGCCAGCAGCCAAGTTGGCGGGAGATACAATGAGCAGTTCTTC. Its translation: CASSQVGGRYNEQFF.

DNA for the CDR3: TGTGCCAGCTGTCGCCGGACAGGGGGTTTGAGAAATCAGCCCCAGCATTTT. It is translated as CASCRRTGGLRNQPQHF. J is TRBJ1-5 and V is TRBV6-6; 10 positions match TRBD1. The V gene's germline CDR1 is MNHNY and CDR2 SVGAGI (reference sequence). Trimming took 8 bases from V and 4 from J; bases not matched to a gene: 14. CDR3 length equals 17 residues.

In its sample, this clone was seen once. As DNA, the CDR3 is TGCGCCAGCAGCTTGGCTAGCGGGGCGTACGAGCAGTACTTC. Protein product: CASSLASGAYEQYF. The chain has TRBV5-1 and TRBJ2-7; 9 positions match TRBD2. This CDR3 spans 14 amino acids. Germline V gene sequence: CDR1 SGHRS, CDR2 YFSETQ. Trimming took 0 bases from V and 4 from J; bases not matched to a gene: 2.

About this clone itself: The junction differs from germline at one of its ends, possibly a read error. The chain carries TRBV7-7 and TRBJ2-1, with 11 nucleotides matching TRBD2. Germline CDR1 is SSHAT and CDR2 is FNYEAQ (reference sequence). The CDR3 is 15 residues long. For the CDR3, the DNA is TGTGCTAGCAGCGTCACTAGCGGGAGTTTAGATGAGCAGTTCTTC. Amino acid sequence: CASSVTSGSLDEQFF.

The chain recombines TRBV6-5 with TRBJ2-3, with 10 bases identical to TRBD2. Germline values: CDR1 MNHEY, CDR2 SVGAGI. J was trimmed by 1 base and V by 5 bases; bases with no gene match: 0. This CDR3 region has 14 residues. CDR3 region: CASSLAGGTDTQYF. The CDR3 DNA sequence: TGTGCCAGCAGTCTAGCGGGAGGCACAGATACGCAGTATTTT.

This clone came up a few times. This chain uses TRBV9 with TRBJ2-1, with no clear D. Germline CDR1 SGDLS, CDR2 YYNGEE. This CDR3 spans 13 amino acids. Trimming shortened V by 5 bases and J by 8 bases, and 14 bases separated the two germline ends. The CDR3 bases are TGTGCCAGCAGTCTCTCCCTGCGCGATGAGCAGTTCTTC. The encoded protein is CASSLSLRDEQFF. Supplemented by reference TRBV9 and TRBJ2-1, the full variable domain reads DSGVTQTPKHLITATGQRVTLRCSPRSGDLSVYWYQQSLDQGLQFLIQYYNGEERAKGNILERFSAQQFPDLHSELNLSSLELGDSALYFCASSLSLRDEQFFGPGTRLTVL.

This rearrangement joins TRBV30 to TRBJ1-4; weak D call: TRBD1 (6 bases). Trimming pared 3 bases from V and 3 bases from J, leaving 8 bases between. Per the germline V gene, CDR1 is GTSNPN and CDR2 is SVGIG (reference sequence). The CDR3 is 13 residues long. CDR3 in DNA: TGTGCCTGGAGCGGACAGCCTAATGAAAAACTGTTTTTT. Amino acid sequence: CAWSGQPNEKLFF.

V is TRBV5-1 and J is TRBJ1-2, with 7 bases aligning to TRBD1. This CDR3 spans 13 amino acids. CDR1 is SGHRS and CDR2 is YFSETQ in the germline V gene. Trimming removed 4 bases from V and 3 bases from J; junction bases left unmatched: 3. The CDR3 loop is CASSSRGDYGYTF. As DNA, the CDR3 is TGCGCCAGCAGCAGCAGGGGGGACTATGGCTACACCTTC.

This clone was counted a few times. The chain has TRBV5-1 and TRBJ1-4, with 9 bases identical to TRBD1. Germline CDR1 is SGHRS and CDR2 is YFSETQ. The J segment lost 6 bases and the V segment lost 1 base, leaving 7 bases of the junction unmatched. This CDR3 comprises 16 residues. CDR3 coding DNA: TGCGCCAGCAGCTTGTTCGGGACAGGGAGGGATGAAAAACTGTTTTTT. It codes for CASSLFGTGRDEKLFF.

The chain joins TRBV3-1 (or the pseudogene TRBV3-2) to TRBJ1-2, with TRBD1 as a possible D gene (6 bases). V shed 4 bases and J shed 4 bases, with 10 bases lying between them. The germline V gene has CDR1 LGHDT and CDR2 YNNKEL (reference sequence). The CDR3 sequence is 13 residues long. The CDR3 here is CASSPGQFYGYTF. The CDR3 DNA reads TGTGCCAGCAGCCCCGGACAGTTCTATGGCTACACCTTC.

The V call is TRBV11-2, the J call TRBJ1-1; D unresolved. Germline V lookup: CDR1 SGHAT, CDR2 FQNNGV. The V and J ends lost 3 bases and 1 base respectively, with 6 bases between them. The CDR3 is made up of 13 amino acids. The CDR3 protein is CASSFEGNTEAFF. The CDR3 region has the DNA TGTGCCAGCAGCTTTGAGGGGAACACTGAAGCTTTCTTT.

The rearrangement links TRBV12-3 or TRBV12-4 to TRBJ1-5; D possibly corresponds to TRBD1 (6 bases). There are 13 residues in the CDR3. V was cut by 5 bases and J by 4 bases, with 9 bases left in between. CDR3 residues: CASSVTGNQPQHF. Written as DNA, the CDR3 is TGTGCCAGCAGTGTAACAGGGAATCAGCCCCAGCATTTT.